This T cell receptor beta chain was retrieved from a study of cytomegalovirus exposure and HLA in healthy donors. PCR employed 60 Vbeta and 13 Jbeta primers. Sequenced by immunoSEQ multiplex PCR; TCRdb stores in-frame clones only, minus some. This sample carries 100,000 to 150,000 clones, about 83% of them seen once, and the ten largest clones take about 3.5%. Samples came from healthy bone marrow donors. The study's findings and limits: Highly shared variants forming one cluster were likely a sequencing artifact.

Worth noting for this clone: The antigen remains undetermined.

The origin of this receptor is a man aged 30 to 39 in good health and CMV-seronegative. The sequenced sample consisted of PBMCs.

The CDR3 DNA reads as TGTGCCAGCAGCAGGTTTGAGGGTGGGAATGAAGCTTTCTTT. It codes for CASSRFEGGNEAFF. The V call is TRBV9, the J call TRBJ1-1; D is uncertain. Germline V gives CDR1 SGDLS, CDR2 YYNGEE. This CDR3 region has 14 residues. Trimming shortened V by 4 bases and J by 7 bases, and 17 bases separated the two germline ends.